This passage covers 26 T cell receptor beta chains from one sample sequenced in a study of control samples from healthy donors and cancer patients. Method: immunoSEQ multiplex PCR; TCRdb's copy keeps in-frame clones and lacks some. The sample carries approximately 97,000 clones, roughly 80% recorded once. The sequencing sample was made of blood. These receptors were collected from a man aged 25 to 40 in good health.

CDR3 in DNA: TGTGCCAGCACAGTGGGACAGGGGAACTATGGCTACACCTTC. It is translated as CASTVGQGNYGYTF. The chain is built from TRBV6-5 and TRBJ1-2, with 10 bases that match TRBD1. V shed 7 bases, J shed 2 bases, and the junction held 4 bases outside the gene matches. CDR1 is MNHEY and CDR2 is SVGAGI in the germline V gene. The CDR3 contains 14 residues.

The genes are TRBV5-6 and TRBJ1-1; D remains ambiguous. This CDR3 contains 14 residues. The V end was cut by 4 bases, the J end by 8 bases, with 18 bases between. Germline lookup yields CDR1 SGHDT and CDR2 YYEEEE. CDR3 protein: CASSPTSRAREAFF. CDR3 nucleotide sequence: TGTGCCAGCAGCCCAACTTCTAGGGCACGCGAAGCTTTCTTT. Full variable domain (outside the CDR3, taken from reference TRBV5-6 and TRBJ1-1): DAGVTQSPTHLIKTRGQQVTLRCSPKSGHDTVSWYQQALGQGPQFIFQYYEEEERQRGNFPDRFSGHQFPNYSSELNVNALLLGDSALYLCASSPTSRAREAFFGQGTRLTVV.

J is TRBJ2-1 and V is TRBV29-1; D is ambiguous. Germline V gives CDR1 SQVTM, CDR2 ANQGSEA. V was shortened by 4 bases and J by 0 bases, with 10 bases between the two germline ends. The CDR3 runs 14 residues. CDR3 residues: CSVGRGRSYNEQFF. The CDR3 DNA reads as TGCAGCGTTGGGCGCGGCCGCTCCTACAATGAGCAGTTCTTC.

This sequence joins TRBV4-2 and TRBJ1-1, with D possibly being TRBD1 (6 bases). CDR1 LGHNA and CDR2 YNFKEQ come from the germline V gene. CDR3 length: 11 amino acids. V lost 4 bases and J lost 8, with 8 bases in between. The CDR3 bases are TGTGCCAGCAGCCCCGGACAGGAAGCTTTCTTT. Translating it yields CASSPGQEAFF.

This rearrangement joins TRBV19 to TRBJ1-2, with TRBD1 as a possible D gene (6 bases). This CDR3 region has 14 residues. The V and J ends lost 4 bases and 4 bases respectively, with 13 bases between them. The germline CDR1 and CDR2 sequences are LNHDA and SQIVND (reference sequence). CDR3 residues: CASSTLDSVYGYTF. The CDR3 region has the DNA TGTGCCAGTAGTACACTGGACAGCGTCTATGGCTACACCTTC. Together with reference TRBV19 and TRBJ1-2, the CDR3 gives the full variable domain: DGGITQSPKYLFRKEGQNVTLSCEQNLNHDAMYWYRQDPGQGLRLIYYSQIVNDFQKGDIAEGYSVSREKKESFPLTVTSAQKNPTAFYLCASSTLDSVYGYTFGSGTRLTVV.

V and J are TRBV6-6 and TRBJ2-3; 13 bases are shared with TRBD2. CDR1 and CDR2 (germline): MNHNY, SVGAGI (reference sequence). CDR3 size: 14 residues. J was trimmed by 3 bases and V by 10 bases; bases with no gene match: 4. This CDR3 reads CAIGLAGATDTQYF. The CDR3 nucleotides are TGTGCCATTGGACTAGCGGGGGCTACAGATACGCAGTATTTT.

The chain's CDR3 is CASSPYRRANTGELFF. The CDR3 DNA is TGTGCCAGTAGTCCCTACCGCAGGGCGAACACCGGGGAGCTGTTTTTT. The chain recombines TRBV19 with TRBJ2-2, with a weak D call TRBD1 (5 bases). CDR3 length equals 16 residues. The germline gives CDR1 LNHDA, CDR2 SQIVND (reference sequence). V lost 5 bases to trimming and J lost 0 bases, with 13 bases between them.

This clone showed up just once. The rearrangement joins TRBV3-1 (or the pseudogene TRBV3-2) to TRBJ2-1; D remains ambiguous. V dropped 4 bases and J dropped 10 bases, with 17 bases sitting between them. There are 14 residues in the CDR3. Germline V gene lookup returns CDR1 LGHDT and CDR2 YNNKEL (reference sequence). CDR3 bases: TGTGCCAGCAGCCTACACTTAAGCCAAGGGGAGCAGTTCTTC. Its protein product is CASSLHLSQGEQFF.

This clone was seen many times. This chain links TRBV10-3 with TRBJ1-1; D ambiguous. The CDR3 length is 12 residues. The germline gives CDR1 ENHRY, CDR2 SYGVKD. Trimming cost V 11 bases and J 4 bases, with 14 bases left between them. The CDR3 reads CAPIDEGTEAFF. In DNA, the CDR3 is TGTGCCCCGATCGACGAAGGCACTGAAGCTTTCTTT.

This chain connects TRBV7-9 to TRBJ1-2; 8 bases agree with TRBD1. J was trimmed by 11 bases and V by 5 bases; bases with no gene match: 10. The CDR3 is made up of 13 amino acids. Per the germline V gene, CDR1 is SEHNR and CDR2 is FQNEAQ (reference sequence). Written as DNA, the CDR3 is TGTGCCAGCAGCCCTACAGGGGGGGCAGAGTACACCTTC. Protein product: CASSPTGGAEYTF.

This chain uses TRBV30 with TRBJ2-7; 7 bases match TRBD1. The germline gives CDR1 GTSNPN, CDR2 SVGIG (reference sequence). This CDR3 is built from 13 residues. The trim removed 2 bases at V and 3 bases at J, leaving 4 bases unmatched. The CDR3 here is CAWSYGQDYEQYF. CDR3 nucleotide sequence: TGTGCCTGGAGTTACGGACAGGACTACGAGCAGTACTTC.

The rearrangement links TRBV29-1 to TRBJ2-1, with 7 bases aligning to TRBD1. CDR3 length: 13 amino acids. CDR1 and CDR2 from the germline V gene are SQVTM and ANQGSEA. V dropped 8 bases and J dropped 6; count of bases not matched to a gene: 10. CDR3 sequence (DNA): TGCAGCTCCTGGGCAGGGGGTTTCAATGAGCAGTTCTTC. Its translation is CSSWAGGFNEQFF.

The V call is TRBV15, the J call TRBJ2-7, with 14 nucleotides matching TRBD2. Germline assignment: CDR1 LNHNV and CDR2 YYDKDF (reference sequence). The CDR3 runs 16 residues. Unmatched junction bases numbered 4, after V lost 0 bases and J lost 6 bases. The CDR3 DNA follows: TGTGCCACCAGCAGAGATCCCGGACTAGCGGGAGGCGAGCAGTACTTC. This translates into CATSRDPGLAGGEQYF. The full variable domain, rest sourced from reference TRBV15 and TRBJ2-7, is DAMVIQNPRYQVTQFGKPVTLSCSQTLNHNVMYWYQQKSSQAPKLLFHYYDKDFNNEADTPDNFQSRRPNTSFCFLDIRSPGLGDTAMYLCATSRDPGLAGGEQYFGPGTRLTVT.

The chain uses TRBV6-5 and TRBJ1-1; D is ambiguous. CDR3 length: 13 residues. V lost 5 bases and J 11 bases, leaving 18 bases between the germline ends. Germline values: CDR1 MNHEY, CDR2 SVGAGI. The chain's CDR3 is CASSPTRGRDAFF. For the CDR3, the DNA is TGTGCCAGCAGTCCGACCCGAGGGCGTGATGCTTTCTTT.

The V and J genes are TRBV6-5 and TRBJ1-2, with unresolved D. With 0 bases removed from V and 3 bases from J, the gap between germline ends came to 14 bases. The CDR3 loop spans 16 amino acids. Germline V gene data show CDR1 as MNHEY and CDR2 as SVGAGI. The DNA for the CDR3 is TGTGCCAGCAGTTACTCGTGGGAAGGCCGCCACTATGGCTACACCTTC. Protein: CASSYSWEGRHYGYTF.

This chain links TRBV18 with TRBJ2-7, with a possible D match to TRBD2 (6 bases). Germline CDR1 reads KGHSH; CDR2 reads LQKENI. The CDR3 runs to 17 residues. V gave up 0 bases and J gave up 5 bases, with 20 bases separating them. The CDR3: CASSPPFMEEGNHEQYF. CDR3 DNA sequence: TGTGCCAGCTCACCACCTTTCATGGAGGAGGGGAACCACGAGCAGTACTTC.

The J gene is TRBJ1-2, the V gene TRBV15, with D perhaps TRBD1 (5 bases). Germline-derived CDR1 and CDR2 are LNHNV and YYDKDF (reference sequence). The V and J ends lost 4 bases and 0 bases respectively, with 12 bases between them. The CDR3 totals 15 residues. The CDR3 sequence: CATSMWKTANYGYTF. DNA of the CDR3: TGTGCCACCAGCATGTGGAAGACAGCTAACTATGGCTACACCTTC.

V usage is TRBV7-9 and J usage is TRBJ2-3; D possibly corresponds to TRBD1 (6 bases). V lost 5 bases, J lost 1 base, and 13 bases lay in between. The CDR3 spans 15 residues. From germline, CDR1 is SEHNR and CDR2 FQNEAQ (reference sequence). The DNA of the CDR3 is TGTGCCAGCAGCGGGGGACAAGCGCGCACAGATACGCAGTATTTT. It encodes CASSGGQARTDTQYF. Filled out from reference TRBV7-9 and TRBJ2-3, the complete variable domain reads DTGVSQNPRHKITKRGQNVTFRCDPISEHNRLYWYRQTLGQGPEFLTYFQNEAQLEKSRLLSDRFSAERPKGSFSTLEIQRTEQGDSAMYLCASSGGQARTDTQYFGPGTRLTVL.

The rearrangement joins TRBV27 to TRBJ1-2; tentative D call: TRBD1 (5 bases). The CDR3 is 14 residues long. Trimming removed 5 bases at V and 4 bases at J, with 14 bases between. Per germline, CDR1 MNHEY and CDR2 SMNVEV (reference sequence). The CDR3 sequence: CASSPQGSFYGYTF. The DNA of the CDR3 is TGTGCCAGCAGTCCCCAGGGTTCCTTCTATGGCTACACCTTC.

The rearrangement links TRBV5-4 to TRBJ2-3; 9 positions agree with TRBD2. V was pared by 0 bases and J by 4 bases, with 9 bases of the junction left unmatched. Germline loops: CDR1 SGHNT, CDR2 YYREEE (reference sequence). The CDR3 totals 17 residues. In DNA form, the CDR3 reads TGTGCCAGCAGCTTGGACTCCCTAGCGGGGTCGTCAGATACGCAGTATTTT. This gives the protein CASSLDSLAGSSDTQYF.

This clone occurred once. The chain couples TRBV19 to TRBJ2-1; the match to TRBD1 covers 8 bases. The CDR3 spans 13 residues. CDR1 is LNHDA and CDR2 is SQIVND in the germline V gene (reference sequence). V was clipped by 4 bases and J by 5 bases; unmatched bases: 1. The CDR3 DNA reads as TGTGCCAGTAGTAGGACAGGGAACAATGAGCAGTTCTTC. Translation gives CASSRTGNNEQFF. The entire variable domain, with the rest obtained from reference TRBV19 and TRBJ2-1, is as follows: DGGITQSPKYLFRKEGQNVTLSCEQNLNHDAMYWYRQDPGQGLRLIYYSQIVNDFQKGDIAEGYSVSREKKESFPLTVTSAQKNPTAFYLCASSRTGNNEQFFGPGTRLTVL.

V is TRBV7-6 and J is TRBJ2-5, with 11 bases identical to TRBD2. Germline assignment: CDR1 SGHVS and CDR2 FNYEAQ. This CDR3 spans 18 amino acids. J gave up 1 base and V 0 bases, and 7 bases lay outside the gene matches. The DNA for the CDR3 is TGTGCCAGCAGCTTAGCGCTAGCGGGGGGCCGTCCCCAAGAGACCCAGTACTTC. Translating it yields CASSLALAGGRPQETQYF.

This clone was detected a few times. This chain joins TRBV27 and TRBJ1-6; TRBD1 matches at 7 bases. The CDR3 is made up of 17 amino acids. The J segment lost 4 bases and the V segment lost 5 bases, leaving 11 bases of the junction unmatched. CDR1 is MNHEY and CDR2 is SMNVEV in the germline V gene (reference sequence). The CDR3 here is CASSPRAGGEYNSPLHF. CDR3 DNA sequence: TGTGCCAGCAGTCCAAGGGCAGGGGGAGAGTATAATTCACCCCTCCACTTT.

The rearrangement joins TRBV27 to TRBJ1-1; D remains ambiguous. With 4 bases removed from V and 2 bases from J, the gap between germline ends came to 26 bases. This CDR3 spans 19 amino acids. CDR1 is MNHEY, CDR2 SMNVEV, per germline (reference sequence). The CDR3 sequence is CASSSGPSVADAFNTEAFF. The CDR3 DNA is TGTGCCAGCAGTTCCGGACCTTCGGTTGCTGACGCTTTTAACACTGAAGCTTTCTTT.

The J gene is TRBJ1-2, the V gene TRBV12-3 or TRBV12-4; no definite D call. The CDR3 length is 13 residues. Deletions cut 5 bases from V and 7 bases from J, with 14 bases between. CDR3 amino acids: CASSAEVEFGYTF. The CDR3 bases are TGTGCCAGCAGTGCTGAGGTGGAGTTTGGCTACACCTTC.

The chain couples TRBV28 to TRBJ2-2, with 11 bases fitting TRBD1. Per the germline V gene, CDR1 is MDHEN and CDR2 is SYDVKM. The V gene end was trimmed by 8 bases and the J gene end by 1 base; junction bases not matched to a gene: 12. CDR3 length: 18 amino acids. CDR3 residues: CASEAPGTGGLNTGELFF. DNA of the CDR3: TGTGCCAGCGAAGCGCCCGGGACAGGGGGATTGAACACCGGGGAGCTGTTTTTT.